This entry lists 30 T cell receptor beta chains sequenced from one sample in a study of cytomegalovirus exposure and HLA in healthy donors. Profiling relied on immunoSEQ multiplex PCR, and the TCRdb table lists in-frame clones only, not all of them. The sample gives about 150,000 clones, 70% to 90% of which show up once; 20% to 25% is in the top ten. The sample comprised PBMCs. These receptor sequences come from a man aged 18 to 30 in good health and CMV-seropositive.

The gene calls are TRBV6-1 and TRBJ1-1; no firm D call. V was cut by 2 bases and J by 3 bases, with 7 bases left in between. The V gene's germline CDR1 is MNHNS and CDR2 SASEGT. This CDR3 region has 13 residues. CDR3 loop: CASSEWGDTEAFF. As DNA, the CDR3 is TGTGCCAGCAGTGAATGGGGAGACACTGAAGCTTTCTTT.

The CDR3 DNA is TGTGCCAGCAGTTTAGGGGGGGGTCTCACTGAAGCTTTCTTT. Translating it yields CASSLGGGLTEAFF. The rearrangement uses TRBV27 and TRBJ1-1; a possible D gene is TRBD1 (5 bases). Between the trimmed V and J ends, which lost 2 bases and 4 bases, there was a span of 11 bases. Looked up from germline, CDR1 is MNHEY and CDR2 is SMNVEV (reference sequence). The CDR3 totals 14 residues.

CDR3 residues: CASSQDTGTGNTIYF. CDR3 sequence (DNA): TGCGCCAGCAGCCAAGATACAGGGACTGGAAACACCATATATTTT. The chain couples TRBV4-3 to TRBJ1-3; maybe TRBD1 (6 bases). The ends were cut back, 0 bases at V and 2 bases at J, with 8 bases in the middle. Looked up from germline, CDR1 is LGHNA and CDR2 is YSLEER. The CDR3 is 15 amino acids.

This chain uses TRBV6-5 with TRBJ1-6; D is perhaps TRBD1 (5 bases). Germline V gene sequence: CDR1 MNHEY, CDR2 SVGAGI. Trimming stripped 2 bases from V and 10 bases from J, with 9 bases between. This CDR3 spans 13 amino acids. CDR3 residues: CASSYRGGSPLHF. The CDR3 DNA follows: TGTGCCAGCAGTTACAGGGGTGGATCACCCCTCCACTTT.

The rearrangement joins TRBV5-5 to TRBJ2-4; tentatively, D is TRBD2 (5 bases). CDR3 length: 15 amino acids. Looked up from germline, CDR1 is SGHKS and CDR2 is YYEKEE (reference sequence). V lost 3 bases, J lost 0 bases, and 10 bases lay in between. CDR3 bases: TGTGCCAGCAGCTCCGCGGGTATAGCCAAAAACATTCAGTACTTC. Protein product: CASSSAGIAKNIQYF.

The chain links TRBV7-2 to TRBJ2-1; D might be TRBD2 (6 bases). CDR3 length equals 15 residues. The germline gives CDR1 SGHTA, CDR2 FQGNSA. Trimming shortened V by 3 bases and J by 9 bases, and 18 bases separated the two germline ends. The DNA of the CDR3 is TGTGCCAGCAGCTTCGGGGGAGTCGGAGTGGGTGAGCAGTTCTTC. Translation: CASSFGGVGVGEQFF.

J is TRBJ2-7 and V is TRBV6-5; TRBD1 agrees at 7 bases. Losses at the gene ends were 6 bases for V and 6 bases for J; bases not matched to a gene: 5. The CDR3 runs 12 residues. CDR1 and CDR2 (germline): MNHEY, SVGAGI. The CDR3 loop is CASSQHRGEQYF. The CDR3 DNA reads TGTGCCAGCAGCCAACACAGGGGCGAGCAGTACTTC.

V usage is TRBV9 and J usage is TRBJ2-1; maybe TRBD1 (5 bases). Germline V gene lookup returns CDR1 SGDLS and CDR2 YYNGEE. The V and J ends lost 0 bases and 6 bases respectively, with 13 bases between them. There are 15 residues in the CDR3. CDR3 nucleotide sequence: TGTGCCAGCAGCGTAGGATCTTCTAGGGGCAATGAGCAGTTCTTC. Amino acids: CASSVGSSRGNEQFF.

The chain joins TRBV7-8 to TRBJ2-1, with a tentative D call TRBD1 (6 bases). Germline V lookup: CDR1 SGHVS, CDR2 FQNEAQ. V was clipped by 5 bases and J by 5 bases, with 16 bases between them. The CDR3 runs to 15 residues. CDR3 DNA sequence: TGTGCCAGCAGCCATAAACGGGACACGGACAATGAGCAGTTCTTC. It codes for CASSHKRDTDNEQFF.

The chain uses TRBV15 and TRBJ1-2, with TRBD1 matching over 10 bases. CDR1 LNHNV and CDR2 YYDKDF come from the germline V gene (reference sequence). The junction had 6 bases not matched to a gene; V was cut back by 5 bases and J by 3 bases. The CDR3 is 15 residues long. The CDR3 protein is CATSLPGTGDYGYTF. The CDR3 DNA sequence: TGTGCCACCAGCTTACCCGGGACAGGGGACTATGGCTACACCTTC.

The V call is TRBV7-9, the J call TRBJ1-4; 8 nucleotides agree with TRBD1. There are 15 residues in the CDR3. J lost 8 bases, V lost 4 bases, and 9 bases had no gene match. CDR1 and CDR2 (germline): SEHNR, FQNEAQ (reference sequence). CDR3 in DNA: TGTGCCAGCAGCTCTGGACAGGGCCTTAACGAAAAACTGTTTTTT. This encodes CASSSGQGLNEKLFF.

CDR3 in DNA: TGCGCCAGCAGCCAAAAAGCCACAGCGGGGTCAGGGGCCAACGTCCTGACTTTC. Encoded protein: CASSQKATAGSGANVLTF. The V and J genes are TRBV4-3 and TRBJ2-6; TRBD2 matches at 7 bases. J was trimmed by 4 bases and V by 2 bases; bases with no gene match: 11. The CDR3 totals 18 residues. Germline CDR1 and CDR2: LGHNA and YSLEER.

V is TRBV29-1 and J is TRBJ2-1; 7 bases map to TRBD2. CDR3 size: 15 residues. J gave up 3 bases and V 7 bases, and 12 bases lay outside the gene matches. Germline CDR1 SQVTM, CDR2 ANQGSEA. The CDR3 DNA follows: TGCAGCGCCGGCCGCGGGAGCGGGGACTACAATGAGCAGTTCTTC. Amino acid sequence: CSAGRGSGDYNEQFF.

CDR3 in DNA: TGTGCCAGCAGCACCAACAGGGGTAGGCAGTACTTC. Residues: CASSTNRGRQYF. V usage is TRBV7-2 and J usage is TRBJ2-7; 7 bases are shared with TRBD1. J gave up 9 bases and V 5 bases, and 7 bases lay outside the gene matches. Germline lookup yields CDR1 SGHTA and CDR2 FQGNSA. The CDR3 runs 12 residues.

CDR3 amino acids: CASSLTLASEQYF. CDR3 DNA: TGTGCCAGCAGCTTAACTCTCGCTAGTGAGCAGTACTTC. J is TRBJ2-7 and V is TRBV7-2; D uncertain. The ends were cut back, 2 bases at V and 7 bases at J, with 12 bases in the middle. Germline values: CDR1 SGHTA, CDR2 FQGNSA. The CDR3 length is 13 residues.

The CDR3 sequence is CASSPGSGTEAFF. The CDR3 DNA reads TGCGCCAGCAGCCCGGGTTCCGGCACTGAAGCTTTCTTT. The chain uses TRBV4-1 and TRBJ1-1; D is undetermined. Germline V lookup: CDR1 MGHRA, CDR2 YSYEKL. The CDR3 length is 13 residues. Trimming cost V 4 bases and J 4 bases, with 10 bases left between them.

The V call is TRBV7-2, the J call TRBJ1-3; D call uncertain. This CDR3 spans 14 amino acids. V was cut by 5 bases and J by 0 bases, with 8 bases left in between. Germline assignment: CDR1 SGHTA and CDR2 FQGNSA. CDR3 DNA: TGTGCCAGCAGCCCGGGAAACTCTGGAAACACCATATATTTT. Translated: CASSPGNSGNTIYF.

V gene TRBV4-3 combines with J gene TRBJ2-7; unclear D gene. CDR3 length: 16 residues. Trimming took 0 bases from V and 3 from J, leaving 15 bases between them. The V gene's germline CDR1 is LGHNA and CDR2 YSLEER. In DNA form, the CDR3 reads TGCGCCAGCAGCCAAGATAGTATAGAACTCCGCTACGAGCAGTACTTC. Translation gives CASSQDSIELRYEQYF.

The table lists this clone with a count of one. This chain uses TRBV13 with TRBJ2-5; TRBD1 agrees at 7 bases. This CDR3 has 14 amino acids. Germline CDR1 and CDR2: PRHDT and FYEKMQ (reference sequence). V trimming: 6 bases; J trimming: 2 bases; junction bases outside the gene matches: 6. The CDR3 region has the DNA TGTGCCAGCAGGCGACAGGGAACTCAAGAGACCCAGTACTTC. As protein: CASRRQGTQETQYF.

The V and J genes are TRBV4-3 and TRBJ2-1; 7 bases line up with TRBD2. Germline CDR1 and CDR2: LGHNA and YSLEER. Trimming at V came to 0 bases and at J to 4 bases, leaving 6 bases not matched to a gene. This CDR3 region has 16 residues. CDR3 sequence (DNA): TGCGCCAGCAGCCAAGAATCGGCTAGCGGATACAATGAGCAGTTCTTC. Translation gives CASSQESASGYNEQFF.

This clone was detected only a few times. The chain employs TRBV2 and TRBJ1-5; the match to TRBD1 covers 7 bases. V shed 3 bases and J 5 bases; nucleotides not matched to a gene: 4. CDR3 length: 14 amino acids. Germline lookup yields CDR1 SNHLY and CDR2 FYNNEI. CDR3 in amino acids: CASSEPTGDQPQHF. In nucleotides, the CDR3 is TGTGCCAGCAGTGAGCCTACAGGGGATCAGCCCCAGCATTTT.

The chain recombines TRBV6-6 with TRBJ1-2, with D possibly being TRBD1 (6 bases). The V end lost 6 bases, the J end lost 3 bases, and 17 bases lay between the germline ends. Germline V CDR1 and CDR2: MNHNY, SVGAGI (reference sequence). The CDR3 has 15 residues. CDR3 coding DNA: TGTGCCAGCAGCGGCCCCCACAGGGATGACTATGGCTACACCTTC. This gives the protein CASSGPHRDDYGYTF.

V is TRBV19 and J is TRBJ2-5, with 7 bases identical to TRBD2. In germline, CDR1 is LNHDA, CDR2 SQIVND (reference sequence). The CDR3 is made up of 13 amino acids. J lost 4 bases, V lost 1 base, and 0 bases had no gene match. DNA for the CDR3: TGTGCCAGTAGTATAGGGGGGGGAGAGACCCAGTACTTC. This sequence encodes CASSIGGGETQYF. Drawing the rest from reference TRBV19 and TRBJ2-5, the complete variable domain is DGGITQSPKYLFRKEGQNVTLSCEQNLNHDAMYWYRQDPGQGLRLIYYSQIVNDFQKGDIAEGYSVSREKKESFPLTVTSAQKNPTAFYLCASSIGGGETQYFGPGTRLLVL.

V and J are TRBV6-5 and TRBJ2-5; TRBD2 agrees at 11 bases. CDR1 and CDR2 from the germline V gene are MNHEY and SVGAGI. The CDR3 runs to 15 residues. The ends lost 5 bases at V and 2 bases at J; junction bases unmatched: 4. The CDR3 nucleotides are TGTGCCAGCAGTCCCAGACTAGCGGGGCAAGAGACCCAGTACTTC. As protein: CASSPRLAGQETQYF.

This chain uses TRBV7-6 with TRBJ2-1; 7 positions match TRBD1. This CDR3 has 13 residues. Losses at the gene ends were 5 bases for V and 5 bases for J; bases not matched to a gene: 3. Looked up from germline, CDR1 is SGHVS and CDR2 is FNYEAQ. The DNA of the CDR3 is TGTGCCAGCAGCCTTGGGACAGACAATGAGCAGTTCTTC. The encoded protein is CASSLGTDNEQFF.

The CDR3 loop reads CASSDTRNEKLFF. The DNA for the CDR3 is TGTGCCAGTAGCGACACCAGGAATGAAAAACTGTTTTTT. J is TRBJ1-4 and V is TRBV6-1; D ambiguous. This CDR3 has 13 amino acids. V was shortened by 9 bases and J by 5 bases, with 13 bases between the two germline ends. Germline CDR1 MNHNS, CDR2 SASEGT.

This chain uses TRBV7-3 with TRBJ2-7; 15 bases match TRBD2. V lost 5 bases, J lost 5 bases, and 10 bases stayed unmatched. Germline CDR1 and CDR2: SGHTA and FQGTGA. The CDR3 has 17 residues. CDR3 region: CASSPLGTSGRLNEQYF. The CDR3 region has the DNA TGTGCCAGCAGCCCACTTGGGACTAGCGGGAGGTTGAACGAGCAGTACTTC. Full variable domain (remainder filled in from reference TRBV7-3 and TRBJ2-7): GAGVSQTPSNKVTEKGKYVELRCDPISGHTALYWYRQSLGQGPEFLIYFQGTGAADDSGLPNDRFFAVRPEGSVSTLKIQRTERGDSAVYLCASSPLGTSGRLNEQYFGPGTRLTVT.

The V call is TRBV7-2, the J call TRBJ2-1; D may be TRBD2 (5 bases). The CDR3 is 12 amino acids. Per germline, CDR1 SGHTA and CDR2 FQGNSA. V was cut by 4 bases and J by 9 bases, with 10 bases left in between. This chain's CDR3 is CASSSYGVEQFF. In DNA, the CDR3 is TGTGCCAGCAGCTCATACGGGGTTGAGCAGTTCTTC. Full variable domain (remainder filled in from reference TRBV7-2 and TRBJ2-1): GAGVSQSPSNKVTEKGKDVELRCDPISGHTALYWYRQSLGQGLEFLIYFQGNSAPDKSGLPSDRFSAERTGGSVSTLTIQRTQQEDSAVYLCASSSYGVEQFFGPGTRLTVL.

The CDR3 DNA is TGCAGCGTTCCGCCGGCGGGCGCTAACTACAATGAGCAGTTCTTC. This translates into CSVPPAGANYNEQFF. This chain connects TRBV29-1 to TRBJ2-1; the D gene is possibly TRBD2 (5 bases). Germline V gene lookup returns CDR1 SQVTM and CDR2 ANQGSEA. The CDR3 has 15 residues. Trimming cost V 5 bases and J 3 bases, with 17 bases left between them.

The genes are TRBV9 and TRBJ2-1; D ambiguous. The germline gives CDR1 SGDLS, CDR2 YYNGEE. V lost 4 bases, J lost 10 bases, and 15 bases lay in between. CDR3 length: 13 residues. The CDR3 nucleotides read TGTGCCAGCAGCACCACGCGGAGCGAGGAGCAGTTCTTC. It specifies CASSTTRSEEQFF.